This T cell receptor beta chain was recovered during a study of PD-1 blockade in mismatch repair-deficient tumors. In the study overall: Patients had approximately 11 mismatch repair-deficient cancer types, all previously treated and progressing. Findings and caveats of the study: Tumor-resident clones, often undetectable pretreatment in blood, expanded then contracted after pembrolizumab.

A few pembrolizumab responders had their TCRs sequenced. Data came from immunoSEQ multiplex PCR; TCRdb stores just in-frame clones and leaves some out. Here the sample spans approximately 25,000 clones, under 85% being singletons. V was cut by 3 bases and J by 0 bases, with 0 bases left in between. Per the germline V gene, CDR1 is SGHNT and CDR2 is YENEEA. This CDR3 is built from 12 residues. Regarding this clone: Its antigen remains unidentified.

The V and J genes are TRBV11-3 and TRBJ2-1; D unclear. This clonotype was sampled from an adult with mismatch repair-deficient cancer. The sequences come from peripheral blood, collected 12 weeks after starting pembrolizumab. CDR3 bases: TGTGCCAGCAGCTTCTCCTACAATGAGCAGTTCTTC. Protein product: CASSFSYNEQFF.